The T cell receptor beta chain under discussion was sequenced for a study of T cell responses to AZD1222 COVID-19 vaccine. Study findings and constraints: AZD1222 recipients seropositive at baseline numbered only 5 or 6.

Assay used: immunoSEQ multiplex PCR; TCRdb lists only in-frame clones, some missing. This table holds 130,000 to 150,000 clones, under 95% found once. About this clone itself: What it binds is not known.

This receptor was taken from an adult in good health. The sequenced sample was peripheral blood, obtained on day 0 of AZD1222 vaccination.

The CDR3 DNA is TGTGCCACCAGCTCGGGACAGCGGGAGACCCAGTACTTC. This sequence encodes CATSSGQRETQYF. The chain couples TRBV15 to TRBJ2-5, with 7 bases fitting TRBD1. With 5 bases clipped from V and 5 bases from J, the junction kept 5 bases outside the gene matches. The CDR3 runs to 13 residues. Looked up from germline, CDR1 is LNHNV and CDR2 is YYDKDF (reference sequence).